This T cell receptor (beta chain) was documented in a study of Graves' ophthalmopathy and Graves' hyperthyroidism. Study findings and constraints: Researchers report that a 13-signature model separated ophthalmopathy from stable hyperthyroidism, posting about 87% sensitivity and around 80% specificity. The majority of expanded thyroid clonotypes above 0.001 frequency also occurred in blood.

The sequenced template was RNA, covering the TCR beta CDR3 region. HTBI primers served in a first-round RT-PCR, which a second-round multiplex PCR followed. TCRdb re-called the multiplex PCR reads with MiXCR, one entry per CDR3 protein. The top ten hold around 10% of the sample, which has around 1.1 million distinct CDR3 sequences, around a third seen once. In the case of this clonotype: Antigen specificity is unknown.

Lactation, pregnancy, uncontrolled infections and other autoimmune diseases were all grounds for excluding patients. Clinicians diagnosed using symptoms, serum thyroxine, TRAb, thyroid ultrasound and orbital computed tomography. Germline CDR1 reads SGHTA; CDR2 reads FQGTGA. After removal of 5 bases from V and 12 bases from J, the junction contained 5 bases not matched to a gene. CDR3 size: 11 residues. The sample consisted of peripheral blood or thyroid tissue (not recorded which). The chain has TRBV7-3 and TRBJ2-5; 8 bases fit TRBD2. The receptor was derived from an adult man with Graves' hyperthyroidism. In DNA form, the CDR3 reads TGTGCCAGCAGCCCCGGGAGGGGGGAGTACTTC. As protein: CASSPGRGEYF.